This T cell receptor beta chain was sequenced for a study of T cell clones after liver transplantation. General study findings and limits: Post-transplant time points were not standardized, so conclusions are preliminary. A larger donor-reactive than third-party decline suggested partial antigen-specific deletion.

Germline V gives CDR1 WNHNN, CDR2 SYGVQD (reference sequence). The length of the CDR3 is 12 residues. V lost 0 bases, J lost 13 bases, and 12 bases lay in between. A note on this clone: Its specificity is not known.

Only in-frame clones appear in the TCRdb table, and some are missing; sequencing was by immunoSEQ multiplex PCR. The profile covers approximately 8,800 clones, with about 75% appearing a single time and roughly 18% taken by the ten largest. The clonotype originates from a human donor who received a liver transplant. The chain is built from TRBV10-1 and TRBJ1-1; D ambiguous. The starting material was CD8+ T cells from blood, obtained before liver transplant. The CDR3 reads CASSESAGVGFF. CDR3 nucleotides: TGCGCCAGCAGTGAGTCGGCGGGAGTGGGTTTCTTT.